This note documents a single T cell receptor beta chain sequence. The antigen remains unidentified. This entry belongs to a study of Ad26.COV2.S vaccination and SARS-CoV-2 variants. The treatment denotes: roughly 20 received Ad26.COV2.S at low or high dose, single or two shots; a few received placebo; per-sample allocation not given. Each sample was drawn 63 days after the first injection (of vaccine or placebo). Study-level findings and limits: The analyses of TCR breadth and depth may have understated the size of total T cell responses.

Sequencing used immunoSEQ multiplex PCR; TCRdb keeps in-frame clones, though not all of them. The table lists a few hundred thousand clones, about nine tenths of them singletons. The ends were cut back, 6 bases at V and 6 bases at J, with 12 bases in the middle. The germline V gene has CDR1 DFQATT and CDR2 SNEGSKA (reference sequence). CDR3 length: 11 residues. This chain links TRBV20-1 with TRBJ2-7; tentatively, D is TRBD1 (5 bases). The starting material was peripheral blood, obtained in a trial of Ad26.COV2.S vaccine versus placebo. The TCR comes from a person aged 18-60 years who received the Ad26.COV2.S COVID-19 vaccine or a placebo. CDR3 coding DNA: TGCAGTGCCCCGACAGTGGGCGAGCAGTACTTC. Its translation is CSAPTVGEQYF.